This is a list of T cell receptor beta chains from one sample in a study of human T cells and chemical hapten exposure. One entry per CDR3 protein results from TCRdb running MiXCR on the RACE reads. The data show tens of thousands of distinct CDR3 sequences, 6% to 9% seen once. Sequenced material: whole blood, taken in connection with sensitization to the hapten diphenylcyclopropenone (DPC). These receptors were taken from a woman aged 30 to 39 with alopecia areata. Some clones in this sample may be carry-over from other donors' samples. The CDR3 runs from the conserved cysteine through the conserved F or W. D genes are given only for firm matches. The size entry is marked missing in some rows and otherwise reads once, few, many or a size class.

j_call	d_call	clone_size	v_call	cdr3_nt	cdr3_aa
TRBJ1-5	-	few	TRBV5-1	TGCGCCAGCAGCCCGTCGTGGGGGAGTCAGCCCCAGCATTTT	CASSPSWGSQPQHF
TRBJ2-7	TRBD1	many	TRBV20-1	TGCAGTGCAACGACAGGGAATGGGGCCTACGAGCAGTACTTC	CSATTGNGAYEQYF
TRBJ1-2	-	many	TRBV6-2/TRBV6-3	TGTGCCAGCAGTTACCCATCACACTTCACCTTC	CASSYPSHFTF
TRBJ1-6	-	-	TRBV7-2	TGTGCCAACAGGACGGATTCACCCCTCCACTTT	CANRTDSPLHF
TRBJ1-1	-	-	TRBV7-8	TGTGCCAGCAGCCTTGGACCCCGGCGAGCTTTCTTT	CASSLGPRRAFF
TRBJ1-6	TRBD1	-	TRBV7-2	TGTGCCAGCAGCAAACCGACAGGGGCCTATAATTCACCCCTCCACTTT	CASSKPTGAYNSPLHF
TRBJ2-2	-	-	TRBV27	TGTGCCAGCAGTCTCAGGGGTTTCGGGGAGCTGTTTTTT	CASSLRGFGELFF
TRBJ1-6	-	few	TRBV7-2	TGTGCCAGCAGTACGGGAGATTCACCCCTCCACTTT	CASSTGDSPLHF
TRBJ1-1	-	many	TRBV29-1	TGCAGCGTTGAATTGAGCCTGGCGGAGGCTTTCTTT	CSVELSLAEAFF
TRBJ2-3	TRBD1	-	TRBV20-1	TGCAGTGCTCCTCGGACAGGGGCAGATACGCAGTATTTT	CSAPRTGADTQYF
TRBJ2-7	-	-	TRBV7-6	TGTGCCAGCAGCTTAGGGGTCAAGGGAGTCAACGAGCAGTACTTC	CASSLGVKGVNEQYF
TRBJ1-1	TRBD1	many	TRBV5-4	TGTGCCAGCAGCGGCCGACAGGGGGCCGCTGAAGCTTTCTTT	CASSGRQGAAEAFF
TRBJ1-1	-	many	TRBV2	TGTGCCAGCAGTGAAATACAGGACACTGAAGCTTTCTTT	CASSEIQDTEAFF
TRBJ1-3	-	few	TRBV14	TGTGCCAGCAGCCAGCGCAGCCCGGGACTTTCTGGACTGGGCCTCTCTGGAAACACCATATATTTT	CASSQRSPGLSGLGLSGNTIYF
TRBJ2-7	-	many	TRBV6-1	TGTGCCAGCAGTGTGGACAACTACGAGCAGTACTTC	CASSVDNYEQYF
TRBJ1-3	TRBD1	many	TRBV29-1	TGCAGCGCCGGGTCGACAGGGTTCTCTGGAAACACCATATATTTT	CSAGSTGFSGNTIYF
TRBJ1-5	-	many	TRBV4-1	TGCGCCAGCAGCCAAGATCCCTCCGCAGGGAGCTATAGCAATCAGCCCCAGCATTTT	CASSQDPSAGSYSNQPQHF
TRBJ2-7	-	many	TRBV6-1	TGTGCCAGCAGGATACAAGACTACGAGCAGTACTTC	CASRIQDYEQYF
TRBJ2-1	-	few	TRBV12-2	TGTGCAAGTCGCTTAGTCATCCCCTTACCCGGGACAGGAGAAATTCCAAGCTCCTACAATGAGCAGTTCTTC	CASRLVIPLPGTGEIPSSYNEQFF
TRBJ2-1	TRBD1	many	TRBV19	TGTGCCAGTAGACCGGGACAGGGAACGCATGAGCAGTTCTTC	CASRPGQGTHEQFF
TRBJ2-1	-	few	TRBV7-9	TGTGCCAGCAGCTCATATATGAGCTCCTACAATGAGCAGTTCTTC	CASSSYMSSYNEQFF
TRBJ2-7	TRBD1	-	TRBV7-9	TGTGCCAGCAGCTCGGTCCGGGACAGAGCCTACGAGCAGTACTTC	CASSSVRDRAYEQYF
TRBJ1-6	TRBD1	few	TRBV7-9	TGTGCCAGCAGCTTAGAAACCGGGACAGGGCGTAATTCACCCCTCCACTTT	CASSLETGTGRNSPLHF
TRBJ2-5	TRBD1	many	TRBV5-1	TGCGCCAGCCGGACAGGGGAAGAGACCCAGTACTTC	CASRTGEETQYF
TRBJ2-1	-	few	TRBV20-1	TGCAGTGCTAGAGTGCTTGGGGGAATGTCCTACAATGAGCAGTTCTTC	CSARVLGGMSYNEQFF
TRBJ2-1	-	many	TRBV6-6	TGTGCCAGCAGTATGACAGGCGGCGAGGAGTTCTTC	CASSMTGGEEFF
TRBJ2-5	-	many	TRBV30	TGTGCCTGGAGTGTTTTTAGGCTGGAGACCCAGTACTTC	CAWSVFRLETQYF
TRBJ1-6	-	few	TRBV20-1	TGCAGTGCGCAATACAGGGCTGGGAATTCACCCCTCCACTTT	CSAQYRAGNSPLHF
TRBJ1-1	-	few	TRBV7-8	TGTGCCAGCAGCCCCCGGGCAGGGAACACTGAAGCTTTCTTT	CASSPRAGNTEAFF
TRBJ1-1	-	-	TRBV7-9	TGTGCCAGCAGCTTATTTACGGGTAAGGGCGCTGAAGCTTTCTTT	CASSLFTGKGAEAFF
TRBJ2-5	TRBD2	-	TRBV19	TGTGCCAGTCGTCAAGGGAGGGCCGGTCAAGAGACCCAGTACTTC	CASRQGRAGQETQYF
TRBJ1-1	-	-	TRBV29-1	TGCAGCGTCTCCGCGGGAAGGACTGAAGCTTTCTTT	CSVSAGRTEAFF
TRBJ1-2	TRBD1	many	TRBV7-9	TGTGCCAGCAGCTTAGGGTCGACAGGGAGTTATGGCTACACCTTC	CASSLGSTGSYGYTF
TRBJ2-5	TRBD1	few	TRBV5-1	TGCGCCAGCAGCCCGGGACAGGGCGTTTCTGGTTGGGAGACCCAGTACTTC	CASSPGQGVSGWETQYF
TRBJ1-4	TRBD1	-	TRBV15	TGTGCCACCAGCAGAGGTGTGGAAGGGACAGGGGATGAAAAACTGTTTTTT	CATSRGVEGTGDEKLFF
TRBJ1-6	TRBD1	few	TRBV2	TGTGCCAGCAGGGGACAGGAGAATTCACCCCTCCACTTT	CASRGQENSPLHF
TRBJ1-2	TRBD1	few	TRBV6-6	TGTGCCGCCTCCCCATCAGGGGGAGACTATGGCTACACCTTC	CAASPSGGDYGYTF
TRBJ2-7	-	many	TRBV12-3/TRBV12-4	TGTGCCAGCAGTTTAGGGGCCCTCGGCGGCGAGCAGTACTTC	CASSLGALGGEQYF
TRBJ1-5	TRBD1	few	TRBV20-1	TGCAGTGCTAGTCAGGGGGTAGGGCAGCCCCAGCATTTT	CSASQGVGQPQHF
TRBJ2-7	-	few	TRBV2	TGTGCCAGCAGTGGTGCCCTCCCAGGGGGGGCCTACGAGCAGTACTTC	CASSGALPGGAYEQYF
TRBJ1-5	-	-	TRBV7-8	TGTGCCAGCAGCTTAGGGGGAAGGGGCCCCGGCCAGCCCCAGCATTTT	CASSLGGRGPGQPQHF
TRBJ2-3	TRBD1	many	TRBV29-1	TGCAGCCTGGGGACAGGGGCGAATACGCAGTATTTT	CSLGTGANTQYF
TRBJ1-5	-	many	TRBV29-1	TGCAGCGTACAGGGCGGTAGCAATCAGCCCCAGCATTTT	CSVQGGSNQPQHF
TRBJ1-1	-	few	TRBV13	TGTGCCAGCAGCTTAGGACAGGGAATGAACACTGAAGCTTTCTTT	CASSLGQGMNTEAFF
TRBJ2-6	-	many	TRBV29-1	TGCAGCGTCCTGCAGGGAACCGGGGCCAACGTCCTGACTTTC	CSVLQGTGANVLTF
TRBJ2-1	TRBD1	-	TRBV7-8	TGTGCCAGCAGCCCGAGGGACAGGGGCGCCCTCAATGAGCAGTTCTTC	CASSPRDRGALNEQFF
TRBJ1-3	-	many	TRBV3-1	TGTGCCAGCAGCCAAGCTGGGTACGGAAACACCATATATTTT	CASSQAGYGNTIYF
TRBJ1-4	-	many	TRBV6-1	TGTGCCAGCAGCGAACGGGGACCCAATGAAAAACTGTTTTTT	CASSERGPNEKLFF
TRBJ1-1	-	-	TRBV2	TGTGCCAGCAATGAGGATAGCGGGAAAAACACTGAAGCTTTCTTT	CASNEDSGKNTEAFF
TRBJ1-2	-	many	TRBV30	TGTGCCTCCCAGACAGTACCTAACTATGGCTACACCTTC	CASQTVPNYGYTF
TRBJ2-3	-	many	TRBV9	TGTGCCAGCAGCCCGACTCGTGATACGCAGTATTTT	CASSPTRDTQYF